The clone carrying this T cell receptor beta chain was observed at least ten times. The sample comes from a study of regulatory T cells in long-lasting Graves disease. TCR beta libraries were built with iRepertoire HTBI primers and Arm-PCR of CDR3 regions. TCRdb called the multiplex PCR reads again in MiXCR, with one record for every CDR3 protein. The table lists 400,000 to 500,000 distinct CDR3 sequences, approximately 15% of them singletons. Time point meaning: newly diagnosed GD, antithyroid drugs for less than 3 months. Following extraction of RNA from PBMCs, that RNA was used to make the TCR library. Germline CDR1 and CDR2: SGHRS and YFSETQ. This CDR3 region has 16 residues. Trimming took off 0 bases at V and 4 bases at J, with 15 bases between the two ends. These same data were also listed under a study on T cells in Graves' hyperthyroidism and ophthalmopathy.

This chain joins TRBV5-1 and TRBJ2-3; D is ambiguous. The source material was peripheral blood mononuclear cells (PBMCs), sampled at new diagnosis, from a patient treated with antithyroid drugs. The sequence was obtained from a woman in her forties or fifties with Graves disease. The DNA for the CDR3 is TGCGCCAGCAGCTTGGCAGCCACAGTAGTGGCAGATACGCAGTATTTT. Translated, it gives CASSLAATVVADTQYF.